This T cell receptor beta chain was profiled in a study of neoadjuvant anti-PD-1 for oral cavity cancer. Study details: Non-progressing patients received a fourth nivolumab dose near day 43, then surgery on days 50-56.

This clone was found a few times. PBMC libraries mostly used around 0.5 ug of input genomic DNA, with six replicates per sample. Profiled with immunoSEQ multiplex PCR; TCRdb holds only in-frame clones, not every one. Of about 80,000 clones in the sample, around 80% were seen once. CDR3 length: 13 residues. Between the trimmed V and J ends, which lost 8 bases and 7 bases, there was a span of 18 bases. Germline-derived CDR1 and CDR2 are MNHEY and SVGAGI. These newly diagnosed stage II-IVA oral cavity squamous cell carcinoma patients had no prior systemic or radiation treatment. The patients had HPV-negative, locally advanced oral cavity squamous cell carcinoma.

Sequences were derived from PBMCs, sampled before nivolumab (anti-PD-1) treatment. The chain is built from TRBV6-5 and TRBJ2-7, with a possible D match to TRBD2 (6 bases). This clonotype was obtained from a person aged 35-80 years with oral cavity squamous cell carcinoma. CDR3 coding DNA: TGTGCCAGCTCGGCGGGACTCCTTGGAGAGCAGTACTTC. The encoded protein is CASSAGLLGEQYF.